This is a list of T cell receptor beta chains from one sample in a study of cytomegalovirus exposure and HLA in healthy donors. The repertoire was sequenced with immunoSEQ multiplex PCR; TCRdb's copy has only in-frame clones and lacks some. The table has roughly 150,000 clones, roughly 65% seen once. Sequencing input: PBMCs. The receptors here all came from a man aged 18 to 29 in good health and CMV-seropositive. Both conserved end residues are part of each CDR3. The order of the fields is clone size, J gene, V gene, D gene, CDR3 protein, CDR3 DNA. D genes are given only for firm matches. Only some rows state a clone size, as once, few, many or a class for expanded clones.

>NA|TRBJ2-3|TRBV7-9|TRBD2
CASSLGSAGGPRDTQYF
TGTGCCAGCAGCTTAGGTTCAGCGGGGGGGCCTAGAGATACGCAGTATTTT
>few|TRBJ1-1|TRBV5-1|TRBD1
CASSPPGQGNTEAFF
TGCGCCAGCAGCCCGCCGGGACAGGGAAACACTGAAGCTTTCTTT
>NA|TRBJ2-4|TRBV12-5|NA
CASGNNPSLAKNIQYF
TGTGCTAGTGGTAACAACCCCTCGCTAGCCAAAAACATTCAGTACTTC
>few|TRBJ1-6|TRBV7-6|TRBD1
CASSLQGDRGYSPLHF
TGTGCCAGCAGCTTACAGGGGGACAGGGGTTATTCACCCCTCCACTTT
>NA|TRBJ1-2|TRBV28|NA
CASSLSGEGYTF
TGTGCCAGCAGTTTATCAGGGGAGGGCTACACCTTC
>once|TRBJ2-3|TRBV10-3|TRBD1
CAISRQGPDTQYF
TGTGCCATCAGCAGACAGGGCCCAGATACGCAGTATTTT
>NA|TRBJ1-5|TRBV27|NA
CASRRSSNQPQHF
TGTGCCAGCAGAAGGAGCAGCAATCAGCCCCAGCATTTT
>NA|TRBJ1-2|TRBV14|TRBD1
CASSQPGTAASSNYGYTF
TGTGCCAGCAGCCAGCCGGGGACAGCAGCCTCGTCCAACTATGGCTACACCTTC
>few|TRBJ2-1|TRBV18|TRBD2
CASSATSGSYNEQFF
TGTGCCAGCTCAGCCACTAGCGGATCCTACAATGAGCAGTTCTTC
>NA|TRBJ2-2|TRBV19|TRBD2
CASNPSSGRALGGELFF
TGTGCCAGTAACCCTTCCAGCGGGAGGGCCCTCGGCGGGGAGCTGTTTTTT
>NA|TRBJ1-5|TRBV2|TRBD1
CASSVLPLGQGPNQPQHF
TGTGCCAGCAGTGTTTTACCTTTGGGACAGGGACCCAATCAGCCCCAGCATTTT
>NA|TRBJ1-5|TRBV7-2|NA
CASSLGADRPNQPQHF
TGTGCCAGCAGCTTAGGGGCAGATCGGCCCAATCAGCCCCAGCATTTT
>NA|TRBJ1-4|TRBV2|TRBD1
CASRTETGGEKLFF
TGTGCCAGCAGGACAGAGACAGGGGGTGAAAAACTGTTTTTT
>few|TRBJ1-4|TRBV28|NA
CASGGRVDEKLFF
TGTGCCAGTGGTGGCAGGGTAGATGAAAAACTGTTTTTT
>NA|TRBJ1-1|TRBV27|NA
CASSFLQDTEAFF
TGTGCCAGCAGTTTTCTTCAGGACACTGAAGCTTTCTTT